The text below deals with one T cell receptor beta chain. This receptor's antigen is unknown. There are no base qualities to consult, and no much larger clone falls within one base. TCR CDR3 regions were amplified from genomic DNA by multiplex PCR using the deep immunoSEQ assay. Extracted genomic DNA from each cell subset was distributed evenly across all wells of several immunoSEQ 96-well plates, and each plate was treated as a replicate. For sorted subsets, 200 to 250 ng genomic DNA, equal to about 30,000 T cell genomes, was loaded into each replicate PCR. Purified libraries were measured with a Qubit 3.0 fluorometer, size-checked on a Bioanalyzer 2100, and measured again with the KAPA Library Quantification kit. A separate single-read 150-cycle Illumina NextSeq 550 flow cell was used to sequence each immunoSEQ 96-well plate. For the original study's pipeline: Because the immunoSEQ output included only junctional sequences and no quality scores, the filtering could not be the same as the filtering used for full-length reads. Sequences were annotated with PyIR, a Python wrapper for IgBLAST v1.9, and V/J genes and CDR3 were assigned using IMGT germline references. Reads with weak V/J assignments (E-value above 1e-6), missing CDR3, stop codons, out-of-frame junctions, or ambiguous translated residues were removed. A V3J clonotype was defined by an identical inferred V gene, J gene, and CDR3 amino acid sequence. The percentage overlap between two repertoires was calculated by dividing the number of shared unique clonotypes by the size of the smaller repertoire. Repertoire richness was assessed with RTK rarefaction, the Chao1 estimator, and Recon v2.1 estimates of unobserved clonotypes. Generation probabilities were computed with OLGA for all TCRbeta clonotypes obtained by the gDNA method from four donors. What TCRdb holds here is the immuneACCESS table cut down to in-frame rearrangements. Part of the clones is not present; checked against another copy, under half of the missing clones reflect an unresolved V gene, and the others are unexplained. The D gene and trimming were derived from the DNA, and the V and J assignments and clone size from that table. This sample lists hundreds of thousands of clones; around 86% were detected once. The leading ten clones occupy around 15% of the sample.

CDR1 and CDR2 were assigned from the germline V gene as SGHDN and FVKESK. The CDR3 spans 21 residues, from the cysteine through the phenylalanine. Only CDR3 DNA remains: 63 bases, in frame from the first base. The junction carries 22 bases between V and J, which are trimmed by 1 base and 0 bases respectively. The donors were healthy, HIV-negative adults who had no recently reported acute infections or vaccinations. Every donor was a Caucasian adult living in Nashville, Tennessee, USA. CD8 memory samples combined magnetically selected CD45RO+ cells with CCR7-negative CD45RA+ effector memory (TemRA) cells. Blood was obtained by leukapheresis, after which PBMCs were separated by Ficoll-Histopaque density gradient centrifugation and cryopreserved in liquid nitrogen vapor phase. Purity and quantity of every magnetically sorted T cell population were checked by analytical flow cytometry. Genomic DNA was isolated from each sorted fraction and quantified by UV absorbance on a Nanodrop 2000c.

This sample stems from a study of shared clonotypes between healthy human individuals (dated by TCRdb to 2020 to 2021). Regarding the research as a whole: A couple of women and a few men aged 18 to 49 years were included in the cohort. For each donor, three plates each were used for CD4 naive and CD4 memory, two plates were used for CD8 naive, and one plate was used for CD8 memory. The study deeply sequenced blood TCR repertoires of about five healthy adults to estimate repertoire size and the extent of clonotype sharing between individuals. Between about 0.85 and 10 billion PBMCs per donor were obtained by leukapheresis. To increase sequencing depth and limit assay-specific biases, TCR repertoire library preparation and sequencing were carried out by different laboratories using diverse techniques.

Study-wide conclusions, independent of this receptor: Based on pairwise subsampling, the degree of clonotype sharing among donors was expected to be affected by sequencing depth. Sampling was restricted to blood, and TCR repertoires in tissues likely differ from the TCR repertoires found in blood. Rarefaction of sorted-subset datasets indicated incomplete sequencing despite the large sequencing depth. Naive subsets generally had larger estimated clonotype richness than memory subsets. Across a few donors, approximately 4.9% of naive CD4, over 3% of naive CD8, 2.3% of memory CD4, and about 0.44% of memory CD8 clonotypes were shared. The genetic and exposure-history diversity represented was limited by the small number of donors. Compared with non-shared clonotypes, the clonotypes found in all four sorted-subset donors had higher generation probabilities.

This clonotype was sampled from a man younger than 35 in good health. The rearrangement combines TRBV14 with TRBJ2-6; the best D guess is TRBD1, with 6 bases matching. The sample consisted of memory CD8+ T cells sorted from blood. The cell subset or site label on this specimen signifies: CD45RO+ cells pooled with CCR7-negative TemRA cells. The CDR3 here reads CASSQGSVTGPLYSGANVLTF. The sequenced DNA: TGTGCCAGCAGCCAAGGTTCGGTTACAGGGCCCCTTTACTCTGGGGCCAACGTCCTGACTTTC.